Shown below are 25 T cell receptor beta chains from a single sample sequenced in a study of cytomegalovirus exposure and HLA in healthy donors (dated 2017 in TCRdb). Library method: the immunoSEQ multiplex PCR assay. The multiplex PCR relied on a mix of 60 forward primers for TCR Vbeta segments and 13 reverse primers for TCR Jbeta segments. Sourced from immuneACCESS, this table was stored by TCRdb with only in-frame sequences that have V and J called. A share of the clones is absent; for the studies checked, an unresolved V gene accounts for under half, and the remainder has no known explanation. The sample's table lists a count of under 150,000 clones. 1.5% to 1.9% of the sample belongs to the ten largest clones. The specimen was PBMCs. The source of these receptors is a woman between 35 and 50 years old in good health and CMV-seronegative.

CDR3 nucleotide sequence: TGTGCCAGCAGGGACGGGATAAACACTGAAGCTTTCTTT. It codes for CASRDGINTEAFF. The chain couples TRBV9 to TRBJ1-1; D unresolved. The CDR3 has 13 amino acids. Germline V gene sequence: CDR1 SGDLS, CDR2 YYNGEE. Trimming took off 5 bases at V and 2 bases at J, with 10 bases between the two ends. The whole variable domain, remainder taken from reference TRBV9 and TRBJ1-1, is DSGVTQTPKHLITATGQRVTLRCSPRSGDLSVYWYQQSLDQGLQFLIQYYNGEERAKGNILERFSAQQFPDLHSELNLSSLELGDSALYFCASRDGINTEAFFGQGTRLTVV.

The chain employs TRBV28 and TRBJ1-6; 8 bases map to TRBD1. V trimming: 4 bases; J trimming: 5 bases; junction bases outside the gene matches: 10. The germline V gene encodes CDR1 MDHEN and CDR2 SYDVKM. The CDR3 loop spans 17 amino acids. CDR3 in DNA: TGTGCCAGCAGTTCTCCGGACAGGGCTCGGCATAATTCACCCCTCCACTTT. Protein product: CASSSPDRARHNSPLHF.

This chain joins TRBV7-3 and TRBJ2-3, with 8 nucleotides matching TRBD2. With 1 base clipped from V and 5 bases from J, the junction kept 5 bases outside the gene matches. There are 15 residues in the CDR3. Germline CDR1 SGHTA, CDR2 FQGTGA. CDR3 protein: CASSLNPGGIDTQYF. CDR3 in DNA: TGTGCCAGCAGCTTAAATCCGGGGGGGATAGATACGCAGTATTTT.

V gene TRBV27 combines with J gene TRBJ2-7, with D maybe TRBD2 (6 bases). The length of the CDR3 is 13 residues. CDR1 MNHEY and CDR2 SMNVEV come from the germline V gene (reference sequence). With 3 bases removed from V and 6 bases from J, the gap between germline ends came to 12 bases. Written as DNA, the CDR3 is TGTGCCAGCAGTTTTTCGCAGGGAGGCGAGCAGTACGTC. The encoded protein is CASSFSQGGEQYV.

The genes are TRBV7-3 and TRBJ1-6, with D maybe TRBD1 (5 bases). CDR1 is SGHTA, CDR2 FQGTGA, per germline. V lost 2 bases and J 9 bases, leaving 17 bases between the germline ends. The CDR3 spans 16 residues. The CDR3 loop is CASSLSPWGAGSPLHF. The CDR3 DNA reads as TGTGCCAGCAGCTTATCCCCCTGGGGCGCAGGTTCACCCCTCCACTTT.

The V gene is TRBV5-1, the J gene TRBJ1-3, with D perhaps matching TRBD1 (6 bases). Trimming left V 8 bases short and J 0 bases short, with 12 bases between. Germline assignment: CDR1 SGHRS and CDR2 YFSETQ. The CDR3 runs to 14 residues. CDR3 DNA: TGCGCCAGTAGAGAGGACAGCTCTGGAAACACCATATATTTT. It specifies CASREDSSGNTIYF.

The V call is TRBV5-1, the J call TRBJ2-2; D is perhaps TRBD1 (6 bases). The V end was cut by 3 bases, the J end by 0 bases, with 12 bases between. Germline-derived CDR1 and CDR2 are SGHRS and YFSETQ. The CDR3 length is 16 residues. This chain's CDR3 is CASSYTQGPNTGELFF. The DNA for the CDR3 is TGCGCCAGCAGCTACACACAGGGACCGAACACCGGGGAGCTGTTTTTT.

For the CDR3, the DNA is TGTGCCAGCACCTCAGGAGGGGGCACCACTGAAGCTTTCTTT. This codes for CASTSGGGTTEAFF. The rearrangement uses TRBV7-3 and TRBJ1-1; TRBD1 aligns across 7 bases. The ends lost 7 bases at V and 4 bases at J; junction bases unmatched: 9. This CDR3 region has 14 residues. Per the germline V gene, CDR1 is SGHTA and CDR2 is FQGTGA.

The chain links TRBV2 to TRBJ2-5, with TRBD2 matching over 13 bases. V shed 10 bases, J shed 7 bases, and the junction held 12 bases outside the gene matches. Germline CDR1 reads SNHLY; CDR2 reads FYNNEI. The CDR3 runs to 15 residues. CDR3 in amino acids: CATGTSGGAWGTQYF. The CDR3 bases are TGTGCCACCGGTACTAGCGGGGGGGCCTGGGGGACCCAGTACTTC. Supplemented by reference TRBV2 and TRBJ2-5, the full variable domain reads EPEVTQTPSHQVTQMGQEVILRCVPISNHLYFYWYRQILGQKVEFLVSFYNNEISEKSEIFDDQFSVERPDGSNFTLKIRSTKLEDSAMYFCATGTSGGAWGTQYFGPGTRLLVL.

V usage is TRBV7-8 and J usage is TRBJ1-2; maybe TRBD1 (6 bases). The germline V and J ends were trimmed by 2 bases and 10 bases, with 17 bases remaining between them. The germline V gene has CDR1 SGHVS and CDR2 FQNEAQ. The CDR3 totals 14 residues. The CDR3 nucleotides are TGTGCCAGCAGCTTAAGTGAACAGGGAGAAGCCTACACCTTC. It is translated as CASSLSEQGEAYTF.

The rearrangement links TRBV6-6 to TRBJ1-4; 8 positions agree with TRBD1. V trimming: 2 bases; J trimming: 3 bases; junction bases outside the gene matches: 2. This CDR3 is 15 amino acids long. Germline CDR1 reads MNHNY; CDR2 reads SVGAGI (reference sequence). CDR3 sequence (DNA): TGTGCCAGCAGTTACCTACAGGGGGCTAATGAAAAACTGTTTTTT. Residues: CASSYLQGANEKLFF.

The V and J genes are TRBV7-2 and TRBJ1-5; no clear D. The CDR3 is 15 residues long. V was cut by 1 base and J by 0 bases, with 7 bases left in between. The germline gives CDR1 SGHTA, CDR2 FQGNSA. Here the CDR3 reads CASSLGSISNQPQHF. Written as DNA, the CDR3 is TGTGCCAGCAGCTTAGGAAGCATTAGCAATCAGCCCCAGCATTTT.

The rearrangement uses TRBV4-3 and TRBJ2-1; TRBD1 matches at 7 bases. V dropped 1 base and J dropped 2; count of bases not matched to a gene: 2. This CDR3 comprises 15 residues. CDR1 and CDR2 from the germline V gene are LGHNA and YSLEER. The CDR3 here is CASSQGRGPYNEQFF. The CDR3 DNA sequence: TGCGCCAGCAGCCAAGGTAGGGGGCCCTACAATGAGCAGTTCTTC.

The chain uses TRBV7-2 and TRBJ2-7, with TRBD1 matching 8 bases. The CDR3 has 14 residues. CDR1 SGHTA and CDR2 FQGNSA come from the germline V gene. With 1 base clipped from V and 5 bases from J, the junction kept 4 bases outside the gene matches. CDR3 bases: TGTGCCAGCAGCTTAGAACAGGGGGACGACGAGCAGTACTTC. It specifies CASSLEQGDDEQYF.

The J gene is TRBJ2-3, the V gene TRBV10-3, with a tentative D call TRBD2 (6 bases). Trimming removed 2 bases from V and 5 bases from J, with 14 bases in between. CDR1 ENHRY and CDR2 SYGVKD come from the germline V gene. The CDR3 is made up of 15 amino acids. CDR3 amino acids: CAISEGGSLRDTQYF. The CDR3 coding sequence is TGTGCCATCAGTGAGGGGGGGTCTCTACGAGATACGCAGTATTTT.

This chain connects TRBV10-3 to TRBJ1-5; D remains unclear. The germline CDR1 and CDR2 sequences are ENHRY and SYGVKD. CDR3 length: 14 residues. V lost 0 bases to trimming and J lost 5 bases, with 8 bases between them. CDR3 loop: CAISESGRDQPQHF. CDR3 nucleotide sequence: TGTGCCATCAGTGAGTCGGGCAGAGATCAGCCCCAGCATTTT.

This chain joins TRBV9 and TRBJ1-6, with D possibly matching TRBD1 (6 bases). CDR1 is SGDLS and CDR2 is YYNGEE in the germline V gene. The CDR3 has 15 residues. V gave up 0 bases and J gave up 6 bases, with 10 bases separating them. CDR3 coding DNA: TGTGCCAGCAGCGTAGTTGCGGGGGCTAATTCACCCCTCCACTTT. It encodes CASSVVAGANSPLHF.

The chain employs TRBV19 and TRBJ2-7; a weak D match, TRBD1 (5 bases). CDR1 is LNHDA, CDR2 SQIVND, per germline (reference sequence). V was cut by 1 base and J by 4 bases, with 14 bases left in between. This CDR3 is 15 amino acids long. The CDR3, as DNA: TGTGCCAGTAGTATAGCAGCCACAGGCCCGTACGAGCAGTACTTC. This codes for CASSIAATGPYEQYF.

CDR3 in amino acids: CASSAGLASYEQYF. In DNA form, the CDR3 reads TGTGCCAGCTCAGCGGGACTAGCATCCTACGAGCAGTACTTC. J is TRBJ2-7 and V is TRBV18, with 9 bases that match TRBD2. Trimming removed 5 bases from V and 1 base from J; junction bases left unmatched: 3. This CDR3 is built from 14 residues. CDR1 KGHSH and CDR2 LQKENI come from the germline V gene.

V gene TRBV6-5 combines with J gene TRBJ2-7; TRBD1 agrees at 8 bases. With V trimmed by 5 bases and J by 0 bases, 6 bases remained unmatched. There are 15 residues in the CDR3. CDR1 and CDR2 from the germline V gene are MNHEY and SVGAGI. For the CDR3, the DNA is TGTGCCAGCAGTAGGCAGGGGGCAACCTCCTACGAGCAGTACTTC. Protein: CASSRQGATSYEQYF.

The gene calls are TRBV2 and TRBJ1-5, with D maybe TRBD1 (6 bases). The CDR3 has 14 amino acids. V was trimmed by 6 bases and J by 3 bases, leaving 12 bases between them. Per the germline V gene, CDR1 is SNHLY and CDR2 is FYNNEI. CDR3 DNA sequence: TGTGCCAGCAGCTCCGGACAGTTCAATCAGCCCCAGCATTTT. Encoded protein: CASSSGQFNQPQHF.

The gene calls are TRBV11-2 and TRBJ1-1, with D perhaps matching TRBD1 (6 bases). CDR3 size: 14 residues. V was pared by 9 bases and J by 4 bases, with 18 bases between. Germline V gene data show CDR1 as SGHAT and CDR2 as FQNNGV. The CDR3 sequence is CASRTTQGITEAFF. The CDR3 DNA sequence: TGTGCCAGTAGAACTACACAGGGTATCACTGAAGCTTTCTTT. The full variable domain, in which reference TRBV11-2 and TRBJ1-1 provide the parts outside the CDR3, is EAGVAQSPRYKIIEKRQSVAFWCNPISGHATLYWYQQILGQGPKLLIQFQNNGVVDDSQLPKDRFSAERLKGVDSTLKIQPAKLEDSAVYLCASRTTQGITEAFFGQGTRLTVV.

This chain connects TRBV5-1 to TRBJ2-7; 8 bases fit TRBD1. CDR3 length: 15 amino acids. Germline assignment: CDR1 SGHRS and CDR2 YFSETQ. Losses at the gene ends were 2 bases for V and 5 bases for J; bases not matched to a gene: 9. CDR3 sequence reads: CASSLGQGVLDEQYV. The DNA of the CDR3 is TGCGCCAGCAGCTTAGGACAGGGCGTCCTAGACGAGCAGTACGTC.

J is TRBJ1-4 and V is TRBV7-2, with 7 positions matching TRBD1. CDR3 length: 14 amino acids. Germline V gene lookup returns CDR1 SGHTA and CDR2 FQGNSA. Trimming at V came to 5 bases and at J to 6 bases, leaving 6 bases not matched to a gene. The CDR3 nucleotides read TGTGCCAGCAGCCTTCAGGGGGGTTATGAAAAACTGTTTTTT. Translation gives CASSLQGGYEKLFF.

V usage is TRBV4-3 and J usage is TRBJ1-4, with D possibly TRBD1 on 5 matching bases. The CDR3 runs to 16 residues. The V and J ends lost 0 bases and 4 bases respectively, with 12 bases between them. Germline CDR1 is LGHNA and CDR2 is YSLEER. CDR3 DNA: TGCGCCAGCAGCCAAGAGGAAGGGGCGTATAATGAAAAACTGTTTTTT. As protein: CASSQEEGAYNEKLFF.